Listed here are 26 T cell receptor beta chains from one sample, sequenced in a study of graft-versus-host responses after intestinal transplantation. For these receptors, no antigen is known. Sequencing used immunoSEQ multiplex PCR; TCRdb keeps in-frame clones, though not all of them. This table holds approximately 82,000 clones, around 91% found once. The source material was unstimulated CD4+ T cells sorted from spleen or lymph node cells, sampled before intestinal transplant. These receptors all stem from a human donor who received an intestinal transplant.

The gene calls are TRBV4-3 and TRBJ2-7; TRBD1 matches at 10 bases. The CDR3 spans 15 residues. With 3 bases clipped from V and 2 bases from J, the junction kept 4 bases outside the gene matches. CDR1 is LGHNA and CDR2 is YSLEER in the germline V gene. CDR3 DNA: TGCGCCAGCAGCCATTCCGGGACAGGGGCCTACGAGCAGTACTTC. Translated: CASSHSGTGAYEQYF.

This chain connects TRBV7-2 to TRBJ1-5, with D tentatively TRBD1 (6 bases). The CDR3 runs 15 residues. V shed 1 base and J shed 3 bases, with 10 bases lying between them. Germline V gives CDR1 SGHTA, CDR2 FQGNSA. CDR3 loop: CASSLGGGDNQPQHF. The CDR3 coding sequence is TGTGCCAGCAGCTTAGGAGGGGGGGACAATCAGCCCCAGCATTTT.

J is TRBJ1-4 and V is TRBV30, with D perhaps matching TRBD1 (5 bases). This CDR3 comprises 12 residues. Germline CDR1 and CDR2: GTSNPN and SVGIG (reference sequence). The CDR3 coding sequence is TGTGGCAGGAGCCAGGGAAATGAAAAACTGTTTTTT. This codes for CGRSQGNEKLFF.

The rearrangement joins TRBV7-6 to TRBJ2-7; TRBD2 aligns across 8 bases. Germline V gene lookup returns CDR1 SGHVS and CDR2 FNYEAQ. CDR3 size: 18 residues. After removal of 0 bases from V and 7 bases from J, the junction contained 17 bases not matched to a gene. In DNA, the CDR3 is TGTGCCAGCAGCTTAGCGCACCCCAGCGGGGGCTTAACGGTTGAGCAGTACTTC. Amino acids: CASSLAHPSGGLTVEQYF.

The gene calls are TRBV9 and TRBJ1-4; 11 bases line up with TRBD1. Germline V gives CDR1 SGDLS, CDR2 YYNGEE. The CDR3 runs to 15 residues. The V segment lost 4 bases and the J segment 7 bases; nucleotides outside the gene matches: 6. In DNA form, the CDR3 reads TGTGCCAGCAGCCCTCAGGGACAGGGGGGTGAAAAACTGTTTTTT. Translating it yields CASSPQGQGGEKLFF.

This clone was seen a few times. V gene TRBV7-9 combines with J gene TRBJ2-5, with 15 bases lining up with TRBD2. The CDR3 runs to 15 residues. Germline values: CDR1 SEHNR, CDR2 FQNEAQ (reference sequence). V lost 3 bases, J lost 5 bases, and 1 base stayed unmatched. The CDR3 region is CASSLGLAGGETQYF. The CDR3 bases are TGTGCCAGCAGCTTGGGACTAGCGGGGGGCGAGACCCAGTACTTC.

The CDR3 DNA reads TGCAGCGTTGAAAATGGCGACAGGGGGCGTTATGGCTACACCTTC. Translating gives CSVENGDRGRYGYTF. The chain couples TRBV29-1 to TRBJ1-2, with TRBD1 matching over 10 bases. Looked up from germline, CDR1 is SQVTM and CDR2 is ANQGSEA. V lost 2 bases and J lost 5; bases outside the gene matches: 8. This CDR3 has 15 residues.

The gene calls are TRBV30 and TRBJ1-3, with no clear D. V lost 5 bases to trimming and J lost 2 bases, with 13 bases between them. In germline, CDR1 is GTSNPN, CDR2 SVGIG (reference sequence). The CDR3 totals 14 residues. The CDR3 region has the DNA TGTGCCTGGGGCGCGGACTTCGCTGGAAACACCATATATTTT. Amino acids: CAWGADFAGNTIYF. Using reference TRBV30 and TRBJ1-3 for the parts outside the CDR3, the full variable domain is SQTIHQWPATLVQPVGSPLSLECTVEGTSNPNLYWYRQAAGRGLQLLFYSVGIGQISSEVPQNLSASRPQDRQFILSSKKLLLSDSGFYLCAWGADFAGNTIYFGEGSWLTVV.

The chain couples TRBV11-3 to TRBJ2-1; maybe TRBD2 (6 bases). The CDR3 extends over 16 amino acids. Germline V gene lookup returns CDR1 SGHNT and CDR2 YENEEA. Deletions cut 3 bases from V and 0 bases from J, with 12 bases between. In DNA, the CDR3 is TGTGCCAGCAGCTTTTACTCCGGGGGCTCCTACAATGAGCAGTTCTTC. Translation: CASSFYSGGSYNEQFF.

CDR3 nucleotides: TGCAGCGTGGCTGCGGGGGGGAATAGTGAGCAGTACTTC. Its protein product is CSVAAGGNSEQYF. The rearrangement links TRBV29-1 to TRBJ2-7; TRBD2 matches 9 bases. The germline V gene encodes CDR1 SQVTM and CDR2 ANQGSEA. The CDR3 length is 13 residues. The ends lost 6 bases at V and 7 bases at J; junction bases unmatched: 10.

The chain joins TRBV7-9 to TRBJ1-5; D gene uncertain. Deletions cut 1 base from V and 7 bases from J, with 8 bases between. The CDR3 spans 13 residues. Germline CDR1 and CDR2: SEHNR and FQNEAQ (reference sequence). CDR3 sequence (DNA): TGTGCCAGCAGCTTAGAGGGAGGGCAGCCCCAGCATTTT. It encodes CASSLEGGQPQHF. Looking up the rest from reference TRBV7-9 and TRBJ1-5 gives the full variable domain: DTGVSQNPRHKITKRGQNVTFRCDPISEHNRLYWYRQTLGQGPEFLTYFQNEAQLEKSRLLSDRFSAERPKGSFSTLEIQRTEQGDSAMYLCASSLEGGQPQHFGDGTRLSIL.

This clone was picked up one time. The CDR3 sequence: CASSLSPTGGTEAFF. The CDR3 coding sequence is TGTGCCAGCAGCTTAAGTCCTACCGGAGGCACTGAAGCTTTCTTT. The genes are TRBV7-9 and TRBJ1-1; D is ambiguous. The CDR3 is made up of 15 amino acids. Between the trimmed V and J ends, which lost 2 bases and 4 bases, there was a span of 14 bases. Germline CDR1 and CDR2: SEHNR and FQNEAQ (reference sequence).

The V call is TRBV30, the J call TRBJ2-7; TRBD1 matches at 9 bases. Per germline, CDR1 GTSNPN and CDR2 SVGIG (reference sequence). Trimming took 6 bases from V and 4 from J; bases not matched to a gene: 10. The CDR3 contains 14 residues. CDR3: CACKTTGGSYEQYF. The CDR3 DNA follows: TGTGCCTGCAAAACGACAGGGGGGTCGTACGAGCAGTACTTC.

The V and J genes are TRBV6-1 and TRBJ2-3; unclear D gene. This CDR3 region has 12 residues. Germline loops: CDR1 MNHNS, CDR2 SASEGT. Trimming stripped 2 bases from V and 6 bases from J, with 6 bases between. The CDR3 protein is CASSELSDTQYF. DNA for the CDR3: TGTGCCAGCAGTGAATTGTCGGATACGCAGTATTTT.

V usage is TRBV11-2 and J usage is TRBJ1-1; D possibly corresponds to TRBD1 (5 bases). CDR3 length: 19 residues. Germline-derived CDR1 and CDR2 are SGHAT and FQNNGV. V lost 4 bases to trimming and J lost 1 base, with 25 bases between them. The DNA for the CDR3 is TGTGCCAGCAGCTCATGGGGCGGCGGGCAGGGACTAAGGAACACTGAAGCTTTCTTT. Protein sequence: CASSSWGGGQGLRNTEAFF.

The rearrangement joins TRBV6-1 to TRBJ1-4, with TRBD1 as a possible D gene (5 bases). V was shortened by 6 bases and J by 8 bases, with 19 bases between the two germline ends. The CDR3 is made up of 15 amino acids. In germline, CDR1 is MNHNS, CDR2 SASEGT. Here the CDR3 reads CASRGIGAGREKLFF. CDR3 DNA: TGTGCCAGCAGGGGGATTGGGGCAGGGCGAGAAAAACTGTTTTTT.

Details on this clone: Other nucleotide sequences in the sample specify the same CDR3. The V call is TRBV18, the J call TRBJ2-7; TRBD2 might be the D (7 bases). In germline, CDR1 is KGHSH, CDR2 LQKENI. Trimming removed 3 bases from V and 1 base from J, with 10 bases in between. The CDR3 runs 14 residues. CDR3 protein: CASSPRGGSYEQYF. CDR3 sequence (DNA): TGTGCCAGCTCACCTAGGGGGGGTTCCTACGAGCAGTACTTC.

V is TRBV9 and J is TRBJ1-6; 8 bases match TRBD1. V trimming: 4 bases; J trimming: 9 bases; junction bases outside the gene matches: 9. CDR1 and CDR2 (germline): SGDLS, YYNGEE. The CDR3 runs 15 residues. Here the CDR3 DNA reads TGTGCCAGCAGCCCACCGGGACAGGCAAGTTCACCCCTCCACTTT. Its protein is CASSPPGQASSPLHF. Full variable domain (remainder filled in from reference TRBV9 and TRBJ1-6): DSGVTQTPKHLITATGQRVTLRCSPRSGDLSVYWYQQSLDQGLQFLIQYYNGEERAKGNILERFSAQQFPDLHSELNLSSLELGDSALYFCASSPPGQASSPLHFGNGTRLTVT.

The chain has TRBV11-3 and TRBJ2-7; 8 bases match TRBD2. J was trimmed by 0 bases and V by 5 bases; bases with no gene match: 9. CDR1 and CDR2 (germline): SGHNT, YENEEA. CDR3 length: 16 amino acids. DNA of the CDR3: TGTGCCAGCAGCCCCTTGGAGCGGGGGCCCTCCTACGAGCAGTACTTC. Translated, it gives CASSPLERGPSYEQYF.

CDR3 loop: CASSVGGLAGTPGELFF. As DNA, the CDR3 is TGTGCCAGCAGCGTAGGGGGACTAGCGGGGACCCCCGGGGAGCTGTTTTTT. The gene calls are TRBV7-2 and TRBJ2-2; 13 bases are shared with TRBD2. This CDR3 is built from 17 residues. After removal of 5 bases from V and 6 bases from J, the junction contained 9 bases not matched to a gene. Per the germline V gene, CDR1 is SGHTA and CDR2 is FQGNSA.

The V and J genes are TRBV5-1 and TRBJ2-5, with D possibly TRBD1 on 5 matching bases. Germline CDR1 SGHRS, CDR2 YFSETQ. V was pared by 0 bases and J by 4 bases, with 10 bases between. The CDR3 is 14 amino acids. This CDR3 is CASSLGQLIETQYF. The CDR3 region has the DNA TGCGCCAGCAGCTTGGGACAGTTGATAGAGACCCAGTACTTC.

The CDR3 DNA follows: TGTGCCAGCCGAAGAACAGGGCTCTCTGGGGCCAACGTCCTGACTTTC. Translating it yields CASRRTGLSGANVLTF. This chain connects TRBV19 to TRBJ2-6; D perhaps matches TRBD1 (6 bases). Germline lookup yields CDR1 LNHDA and CDR2 SQIVND (reference sequence). V shed 9 bases and J shed 0 bases, with 15 bases lying between them. The CDR3 length is 16 residues.

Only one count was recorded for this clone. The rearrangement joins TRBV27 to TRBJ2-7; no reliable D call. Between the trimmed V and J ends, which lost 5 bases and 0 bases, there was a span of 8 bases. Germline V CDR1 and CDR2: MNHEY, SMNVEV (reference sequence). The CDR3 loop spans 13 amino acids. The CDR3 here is CASSPPSSYEQYF. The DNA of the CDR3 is TGTGCCAGCAGTCCCCCGAGCTCCTACGAGCAGTACTTC.

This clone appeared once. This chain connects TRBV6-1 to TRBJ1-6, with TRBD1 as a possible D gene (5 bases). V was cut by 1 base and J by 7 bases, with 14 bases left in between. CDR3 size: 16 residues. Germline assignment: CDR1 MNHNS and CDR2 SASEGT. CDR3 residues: CASSEVGGRGNSPLHF. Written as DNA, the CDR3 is TGTGCCAGCAGTGAAGTTGGCGGGAGGGGCAATTCACCCCTCCACTTT.

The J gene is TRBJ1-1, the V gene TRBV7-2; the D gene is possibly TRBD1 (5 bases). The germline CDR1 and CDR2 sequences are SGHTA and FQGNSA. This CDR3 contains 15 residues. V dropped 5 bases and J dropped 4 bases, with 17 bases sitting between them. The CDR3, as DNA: TGTGCCAGCAGCATATCCCTGACAGTGTCCACTGAAGCTTTCTTT. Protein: CASSISLTVSTEAFF.

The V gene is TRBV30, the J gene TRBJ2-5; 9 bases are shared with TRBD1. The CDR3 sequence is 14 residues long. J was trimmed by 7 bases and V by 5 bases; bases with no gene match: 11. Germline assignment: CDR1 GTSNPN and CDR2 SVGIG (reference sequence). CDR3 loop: CAWQDRGTTGTQYF. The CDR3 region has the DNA TGTGCCTGGCAGGACAGGGGTACTACGGGGACCCAGTACTTC.